This record covers a single TCR beta chain. Germline CDR1 SEHNR, CDR2 FQNEAQ (reference sequence). V gave up 1 base and J gave up 6 bases, with 12 bases separating them. The CDR3 sequence is 15 residues long. This record belongs to a study of control samples from healthy donors and cancer patients. Here immunoSEQ multiplex PCR was the method, and the copy in TCRdb shows in-frame clones only, minus some. This sample yields just under 150,000 clones, of which 91% are seen a single time; roughly 3.2% belongs to the top ten. The sequenced material came from blood. The genes are TRBV7-9 and TRBJ1-4, with D possibly matching TRBD1 (5 bases). The sequence came from a man aged 25-40 years in good health. CDR3: CASSLVVRGDEKLFF. The DNA for the CDR3 is TGTGCCAGCAGCTTAGTTGTTCGGGGGGATGAAAAACTGTTTTTT.